A selection of T cell receptor beta chains follows, all from one sample in a study of blood T cell repertoires in COVID-19. TCRdb's table, derived via immunoSEQ multiplex PCR, lists solely in-frame clones and lacks some. The table includes some 290,000 clones, roughly nine tenths detected once. Material for sequencing was peripheral blood. These receptors came from a man between 18 and 29 years old with active or convalescent COVID-19. Each CDR3 is given with its conserved first and last residue. D genes are given only for firm matches. Clone size, where shown, is once, few, many, or a class for clones that have expanded.

D,size,J,V,DNA,CDR3
TRBD1,.,TRBJ1-3,TRBV23-1,TGCGCCAGCAGTAAACAGGGGGCCGGAAACACCATATATTTT,CASSKQGAGNTIYF
.,.,TRBJ2-2,TRBV12-2,TGTGCAAGTCGCTTACCTGTACAGGGAGCGGCGAACACCGGGGAGCTGTTTTTT,CASRLPVQGAANTGELFF
.,few,TRBJ2-3,TRBV7-6,TGTGCCAGCAGCTTCTCCCCGTCGGGGGGCACAGATACGCAGTATTTT,CASSFSPSGGTDTQYF
.,.,TRBJ1-1,TRBV6-1,TGTGCCAGCAGTGATCCCACAGGGTCCACTGAAGCTTTCTTT,CASSDPTGSTEAFF
TRBD1,.,TRBJ1-1,TRBV3-1/TRBV3-2,TGTGCCAGCAGCCAAGGAGACAGGGGGCTGAGGACTGAAGCTTTCTTT,CASSQGDRGLRTEAFF
TRBD2,.,TRBJ2-3,TRBV2,TGTGCCAGCATCAGGCCTAGCGGGGGCACAGATACGCAGTATTTT,CASIRPSGGTDTQYF
TRBD1,.,TRBJ1-1,TRBV3-1/TRBV3-2,TGTGCCAGCAGGCCTACAGGGGGCTATAACACTGAAGCTTTCTTT,CASRPTGGYNTEAFF
.,.,TRBJ1-5,TRBV12-3/TRBV12-4,TGTGCCAGCAGTGGGAGGAGGAATCAGCCCCAGCATTTT,CASSGRRNQPQHF
TRBD2,.,TRBJ2-3,TRBV6-5,TGTGCCAGCAGTACCTCTAGCGGGGTAACAGATACGCAGTATTTT,CASSTSSGVTDTQYF
.,.,TRBJ1-2,TRBV11-2,TGTGCCAGCAGCTTAGATCTTTTCTGGGGGCCTGGCTACACCTTC,CASSLDLFWGPGYTF
.,.,TRBJ1-4,TRBV29-1,TGCAGCGACCGACAGGACTCGAATGAAAAACTGTTTTTT,CSDRQDSNEKLFF
TRBD1,.,TRBJ2-7,TRBV5-4,TGTGCCAGCAGCACGAACAGGGGGCTTAACGAGCAGTACTTC,CASSTNRGLNEQYF
.,.,TRBJ1-3,TRBV11-3,TGTGCCAGCAGCTTGCTGGAGGGTCGGGGAAACACCATATATTTT,CASSLLEGRGNTIYF
TRBD2,.,TRBJ2-7,TRBV7-9,TGTGCCAGCAGCTTCGGTAGCGGGAGGGACGGCTACGAGCAGTACTTC,CASSFGSGRDGYEQYF
.,once,TRBJ2-1,TRBV28,TGTGCCAGTACGAAATCGGGACTCCCCAATGAGCAGTTCTTC,CASTKSGLPNEQFF
.,.,TRBJ2-1,TRBV14,TGTGCCAGCAGCCAAGCTGGCCAGCAGTTCTTC,CASSQAGQQFF
TRBD1,.,TRBJ1-6,TRBV3-1/TRBV3-2,TGTGCCAGCAGCAAACAGGGGGCCCTTTCACCCCTCCACTTT,CASSKQGALSPLHF
.,.,TRBJ2-5,TRBV7-9,TGTGCCAGCAGCTCACCTACTAGTTGGGAGACCCAGTACTTC,CASSSPTSWETQYF
TRBD2,.,TRBJ2-7,TRBV5-5,TGTGCCAGCAGCCGCACTAGCGGGGGGTCTTACGAGCAGTACTTC,CASSRTSGGSYEQYF
.,.,TRBJ2-3,TRBV5-1,TGCGCCAGCAGGGAAGGTTCGGGTAGCACAGATACGCAGTATTTT,CASREGSGSTDTQYF
TRBD1,.,TRBJ2-5,TRBV9,TGTGCCAGCAGCATTAGTAGGACAGGTCAAGAGACCCAGTACTTC,CASSISRTGQETQYF
.,.,TRBJ2-6,TRBV30,TGTGCCTGGAGTGTCACTCACTCTGGGGCCAACGTCCTGACTTTC,CAWSVTHSGANVLTF
.,.,TRBJ2-7,TRBV5-5,TGTGCCAGCACTCCACCGCCCACTCCCGACGAGCAGTACTTC,CASTPPPTPDEQYF
.,.,TRBJ1-1,TRBV11-3,TGTGCCAGCAGCTTAGGGGGGGTCGCTTTCTTT,CASSLGGVAFF
TRBD1,.,TRBJ2-6,TRBV11-2,TGTGCCAGCAGAGAGGGACAGGGGGCGTGGTGGGCCAACGTCCTGACTTTC,CASREGQGAWWANVLTF
.,.,TRBJ2-2,TRBV19,TGTGCCAGCCGGGACAACGGGAACACCGGGGAGCTGTTTTTT,CASRDNGNTGELFF
TRBD1,.,TRBJ2-7,TRBV30,TGTGCCTGGACCCCGGGACAGGGGGCCTACGAGCAGTACTTC,CAWTPGQGAYEQYF